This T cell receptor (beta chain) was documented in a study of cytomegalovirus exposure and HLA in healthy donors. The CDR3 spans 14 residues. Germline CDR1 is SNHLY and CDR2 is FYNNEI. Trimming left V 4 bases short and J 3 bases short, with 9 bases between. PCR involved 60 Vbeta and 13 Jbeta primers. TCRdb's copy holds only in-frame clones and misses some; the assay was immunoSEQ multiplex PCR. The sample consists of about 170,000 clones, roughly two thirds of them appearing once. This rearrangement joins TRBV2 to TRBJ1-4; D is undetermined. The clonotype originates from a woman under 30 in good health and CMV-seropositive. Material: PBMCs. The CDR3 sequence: CASSGASANEKLFF. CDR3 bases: TGTGCCAGCAGTGGGGCGTCGGCTAATGAAAAACTGTTTTTT.